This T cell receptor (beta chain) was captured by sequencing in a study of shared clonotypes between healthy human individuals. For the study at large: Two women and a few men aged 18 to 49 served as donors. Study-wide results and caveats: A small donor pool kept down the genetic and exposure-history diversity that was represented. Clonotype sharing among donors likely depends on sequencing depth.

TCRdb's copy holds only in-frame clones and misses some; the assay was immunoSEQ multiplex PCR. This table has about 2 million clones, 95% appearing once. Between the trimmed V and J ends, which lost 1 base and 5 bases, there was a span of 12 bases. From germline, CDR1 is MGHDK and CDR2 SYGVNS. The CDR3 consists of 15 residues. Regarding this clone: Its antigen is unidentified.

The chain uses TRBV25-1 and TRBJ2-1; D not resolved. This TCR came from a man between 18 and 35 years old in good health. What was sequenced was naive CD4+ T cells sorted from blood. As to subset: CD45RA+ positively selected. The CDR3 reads CASSESRLQHNEQFF. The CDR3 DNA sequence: TGTGCCAGCAGTGAATCCCGTCTTCAACACAATGAGCAGTTCTTC.